This T cell receptor (beta chain) was captured by sequencing in a study of CD8+ T cells in alopecia areata (dated by TCRdb to the late 2010s). Context from the whole study: The treated patients, all with moderate-to-severe alopecia areata, were enrolled in an open-label pilot trial of oral tofacitinib given at 5 to 10 mg twice daily. Patients received tofacitinib for 6 to 18 months and were then followed off drug for 6 months to check for delayed response and recurrence. The SALT score, which quantifies the percentage of affected scalp surface area, was used to measure disease severity in treated patients. To study T cell clonal expansion in alopecia areata, the researchers applied high-throughput TCRbeta sequencing to both the C3H/HeJ mouse model and human patients. On the human side, TCRbeta sequencing was run on scalp tissue and on sorted CD4+ and CD8+ peripheral blood T cells from healthy controls and from alopecia areata patients with either patchy or totalis/universalis disease. Patients on tofacitinib were biopsied at baseline and after 4 and 24 weeks of treatment, and several of the patients also had a later scalp biopsy. Scalp clonality was compared among normal scalp (n=4), patchy alopecia areata scalp (n=8), and alopecia totalis/universalis scalp (n=8). RNA was obtained with the PAXgene miRNA kit for fixed scalp, the miRNeasy kit for PBMCs, and the RNeasy kit for mouse skin. Amplification of TCRbeta CDR3 regions was done by immunoSEQ multiplex PCR using 35 Vbeta forward primers and 13 Jbeta reverse primers.

Notes on this clone: Its antigen remains undetermined. Base qualities are not at hand, and no much larger clone is one base apart. Other DNA variants within this sample encode the same CDR3.

Results and caveats for the whole study, not just this receptor: Shared TCR sequences between patients were less evident than in mice, which may be partly attributable to HLA diversity in the patient population. Unlike mouse skin, which is dominated by gammadelta T cells, normal human skin has resident alphabeta T cells that are also sequenced, and this complicates analysis of the scalp TCR repertoire. Many expanded lesional clones were found to persist in scalp and blood during tofacitinib treatment, and relapse after treatment cessation may be partly explained by this persistence. The treated cohort was small, with a single nonresponder, so links between baseline CD8+ expansion and response need larger studies. Tofacitinib significantly decreased scalp clonality and the number of expanded CD8+ clones among the top 100 scalp clones. Lesional scalp, especially in alopecia totalis/universalis, showed higher clonality and more expanded CD8+ clones than normal scalp, suggesting antigenic drive.

The sample's time point label, in plain terms: approximately 4 weeks on oral tofacitinib. The intended sense of this specimen's treatment or condition label: oral pan-JAK inhibitor, 5-10 mg twice daily. Peripheral blood and lesional scalp punch biopsies were obtained from patients with alopecia areata. After PBMCs were isolated by density centrifugation and stained for CD3, CD4 and CD8, a FACSAria was used to sort CD4+ and CD8+ T cells. The library was prepared using the immunoSEQ multiplex PCR assay. RNA was extracted from all samples and reverse transcribed into cDNA, which served as template for TCR sequencing. SuperScript III was used for first-strand cDNA synthesis, primed with a 2:1 mix of oligo-dT and random hexamers. A synthetic immune receptor repertoire was used to measure amplification bias, and any remaining bias was corrected computationally. In the source study's methods: Raw reads were preprocessed for error removal, and CDR3 was defined according to IMGT conventions as running from the conserved cysteine to phenylalanine. Clonality was computed as 1 minus the Shannon entropy, with the entropy normalized by log2 of the number of productive unique TCRs. Scalp TCRbeta sequences were cross-referenced with sorted blood CD4 and CD8 repertoires so that the CD4 or CD8 identity of scalp clones could be inferred. Sourced from immuneACCESS, this table was stored by TCRdb with only in-frame sequences that have V and J called. A share of the clones is absent; for the studies checked, an unresolved V gene accounts for under half, and the remainder has no known explanation. The DNA gave D and trimming, while V, J and clone size come from that table. This sample lists 90,000 to 100,000 clones; about 64% were detected once. The ten largest clonotypes hold 15% to 17% of the sample.

Sequences were derived from CD8+ T cells sorted from blood, sampled at week 4, from a patient treated with tofacitinib. The TCR was taken from a human donor with alopecia areata.

The CDR3: CASSSSYEQYF. The DNA is as follows: TGCGCCAGCAGCTCGTCCTACGAGCAGTACTTC. The sequence links TRBV5-1 to TRBJ2-7, with an unclear D gene assignment. V is cut by 3 bases and J by 1 base, and the space between the germline ends is 2 bases. Looking up the germline V gene yields CDR1 SGHRS and CDR2 YFSETQ. The CDR3, cysteine through phenylalanine, is 11 amino acids long. Just CDR3 DNA is preserved here, 33 bases in frame from base 1.